The sequence of this TCR beta chain was determined in a study of T cell changes during pregnancy in multiple sclerosis. Produced via immunoSEQ multiplex PCR; TCRdb's table is partial and in-frame only. This sample has tens of thousands of clones, with 80% to 95% found just once. The clonotype was recovered from a female donor with multiple sclerosis, enrolled in a pregnancy study. Material: CD4+ T cells from peripheral blood mononuclear cells, obtained before pregnancy.

Written as DNA, the CDR3 is TGTGCCAGCAGCCCGACCGGGACAGGGGGCTACTATGGCTACACCTTC. This translates into CASSPTGTGGYYGYTF. V gene TRBV14 combines with J gene TRBJ1-2; 12 bases align to TRBD1. V gave up 4 bases and J gave up 3 bases; unmatched junction bases: 6. The length of the CDR3 is 16 residues. The germline V gene has CDR1 SGHDN and CDR2 FVKESK.